One and the same sample provided the 31 T cell receptor beta chains below, sequenced in a study of regulatory T cells in long-lasting Graves disease. Libraries of TCR beta came from iRepertoire HTBI primers plus Arm-PCR of CDR3 regions. TCRdb re-called the multiplex PCR reads through MiXCR, storing one row per CDR3 protein. Here the sample spans around 400,000 distinct CDR3 sequences, 21% being singletons. Time point noted: persistent/refractory GD, antithyroid drugs over 5 years with positive TRAb. The TCR library used RNA extracted from PBMCs. The sequencing used peripheral blood mononuclear cells (PBMCs), collected when the disease was refractory, from a patient treated with antithyroid drugs. These receptor sequences come from a female donor with Graves disease.

This clonotype was seen a few times. The V and J genes are TRBV10-2 and TRBJ2-2; 7 bases match TRBD2. Germline V lookup: CDR1 WSHSY, CDR2 SAAADI. Germline trimming cut 0 bases from V and 7 bases from J; bases unmatched to any gene: 5. This CDR3 has 15 amino acids. CDR3 sequence (DNA): TGCGCCAGCAGTGAGTCGGCAATAGCGGGCGGGGAGCTGTTTTTT. Residues: CASSESAIAGGELFF.

V is TRBV7-2 and J is TRBJ1-1; possible D gene TRBD1, 6 bases. This CDR3 has 16 amino acids. V was shortened by 0 bases and J by 3 bases, with 14 bases between the two germline ends. Germline values: CDR1 SGHTA, CDR2 FQGNSA. The CDR3 loop reads CASSLASTGIYTEAFF. The CDR3, as DNA: TGTGCCAGCAGCTTAGCATCGACAGGTATTTACACTGAAGCTTTCTTT.

The chain is built from TRBV27 and TRBJ2-7, with 14 bases aligning to TRBD2. CDR3 length equals 14 residues. Germline loops: CDR1 MNHEY, CDR2 SMNVEV (reference sequence). V shed 10 bases and J 2 bases; nucleotides not matched to a gene: 4. The CDR3 here is CATTTSGRAYEQYF. The CDR3 coding sequence is TGTGCCACCACGACTAGCGGGAGGGCCTACGAGCAGTACTTC.

The chain joins TRBV29-1 to TRBJ1-1; D is uncertain. There are 13 residues in the CDR3. Per the germline V gene, CDR1 is SQVTM and CDR2 is ANQGSEA. The germline V and J ends were trimmed by 6 bases and 3 bases, with 14 bases remaining between them. The CDR3 loop reads CSVRELKDTEAFF. The CDR3 DNA follows: TGCAGCGTGAGGGAGCTTAAGGACACTGAAGCTTTCTTT.

There are many counts of this clonotype. J is TRBJ1-4 and V is TRBV5-1; unclear D gene. Germline loops: CDR1 SGHRS, CDR2 YFSETQ. This CDR3 has 15 residues. Trimming removed 1 base at V and 10 bases at J, with 17 bases between. Here the CDR3 reads CASSLLSGFDGKLFF. In DNA, the CDR3 is TGCGCCAGCAGCTTGTTGTCCGGGTTCGACGGAAAACTGTTTTTT.

This clonotype showed up just a few times. The chain joins TRBV12-3 or TRBV12-4 to TRBJ1-5, with unresolved D. This CDR3 has 14 residues. V was pared by 5 bases and J by 7 bases, with 15 bases between. CDR3 coding DNA: TGTGCCAGCAGTCATACTGGGGTGGACCAGCCCCAGCATTTT. The encoded protein is CASSHTGVDQPQHF.

The rearrangement joins TRBV7-2 to TRBJ1-2; TRBD1 agrees at 9 bases. The CDR3 covers 16 residues. V shed 1 base and J 1 base; nucleotides not matched to a gene: 4. The germline CDR1 and CDR2 sequences are SGHTA and FQGNSA. The CDR3 nucleotides are TGTGCCAGCAGCTTAGTTGGACAGGGGATTAACTATGGCTACACCTTC. Its translation: CASSLVGQGINYGYTF.

This clonotype was picked up many times. The CDR3 is CASSILGQGNSPLHF. CDR3 bases: TGTGCCAGCAGTATATTGGGACAGGGGAATTCACCCCTCCACTTT. The chain combines TRBV28 with TRBJ1-6; the match to TRBD1 covers 10 bases. Trimming cost V 5 bases and J 7 bases; bases outside gene matches: 5. Germline V gene data show CDR1 as MDHEN and CDR2 as SYDVKM. The CDR3 runs 15 residues.

This clonotype has a count of ten or more. This chain joins TRBV28 and TRBJ1-2; a weak D match, TRBD1 (5 bases). CDR3 length: 14 amino acids. CDR1 is MDHEN and CDR2 is SYDVKM in the germline V gene. V was pared by 5 bases and J by 8 bases, with 18 bases between. CDR3 sequence (DNA): TGTGCCAGCAGTACCCGGGACGGTCGAGCGGGCTACACCTTC. Amino acids: CASSTRDGRAGYTF.

As regards this clonotype: This may arise from a read error, as a much more abundant clone is one base away. The rearrangement joins TRBV20-1 to TRBJ2-7; TRBD2 is a possible D gene (6 bases). V shed 6 bases and J shed 6 bases, with 21 bases lying between them. Germline CDR1 reads DFQATT; CDR2 reads SNEGSKA (reference sequence). CDR3 length: 14 residues. The CDR3 reads CSASAGHSWGEQYF. CDR3 nucleotides: TGCAGTGCCAGCGCGGGGCACAGCTGGGGCGAGCAGTACTTC.

In its sample, this clonotype was seen many times. V is TRBV6-9 and J is TRBJ2-7; D may be TRBD2 (6 bases). Germline CDR1 reads MNHGY; CDR2 reads SVAAGI. The length of the CDR3 is 15 residues. V lost 3 bases and J lost 3, with 15 bases in between. The CDR3 sequence: CASSYDGGMIYEQYF. For the CDR3, the DNA is TGTGCCAGCAGTTACGATGGCGGGATGATCTACGAGCAGTACTTC.

At least ten counts were recorded for this clonotype. The chain couples TRBV7-2 to TRBJ2-7; D gene uncertain. The CDR3 has 15 amino acids. CDR1 is SGHTA, CDR2 FQGNSA, per germline. V was trimmed by 2 bases and J by 7 bases, leaving 18 bases between them. CDR3 protein: CASSLPSGSPGEQYF. In nucleotides, the CDR3 is TGTGCCAGCAGCTTACCCTCCGGGTCCCCGGGTGAGCAGTACTTC.

The table lists this clonotype with many counts. The chain carries TRBV28 and TRBJ2-7; D gene unclear. Deletions cut 3 bases from V and 5 bases from J, with 11 bases between. Germline CDR1 reads MDHEN; CDR2 reads SYDVKM. The CDR3 runs to 13 residues. This CDR3 is CASSFEGWNEQYF. As DNA, the CDR3 is TGTGCCAGCAGTTTCGAAGGGTGGAACGAGCAGTACTTC.

This clonotype showed up many times. The chain couples TRBV6-1 to TRBJ2-7; 7 bases agree with TRBD1. Germline values: CDR1 MNHNS, CDR2 SASEGT. The CDR3 spans 14 residues. V was pared by 6 bases and J by 2 bases, with 7 bases of the junction left unmatched. This CDR3 reads CASRGWDRTYEQYF. CDR3 bases: TGTGCCAGCAGGGGTTGGGACAGAACCTACGAGCAGTACTTC.

This clonotype was counted at least ten times. The rearrangement joins TRBV18 to TRBJ2-5; 10 bases are a match to TRBD2. Germline assignment: CDR1 KGHSH and CDR2 LQKENI. The trim removed 3 bases at V and 5 bases at J, leaving 3 bases unmatched. CDR3 length: 14 amino acids. The CDR3 DNA reads as TGTGCCAGCTCACCTCTAGCGGGAGCCGAGACCCAGTACTTC. Its protein product is CASSPLAGAETQYF.

In its sample, this clonotype was seen many times. The chain links TRBV28 to TRBJ1-5, with no clear D. The V gene's germline CDR1 is MDHEN and CDR2 SYDVKM. Trimming removed 3 bases from V and 5 bases from J, with 14 bases in between. There are 15 residues in the CDR3. The CDR3 here is CASSFAGLGYQPQHF. CDR3 sequence (DNA): TGTGCCAGCAGTTTCGCGGGCCTTGGGTATCAGCCCCAGCATTTT.

The chain employs TRBV18 and TRBJ2-6; D possibly uses TRBD1 or TRBD2 (5 bases each). V dropped 3 bases and J dropped 4 bases, with 13 bases sitting between them. The CDR3 runs to 16 residues. Germline lookup yields CDR1 KGHSH and CDR2 LQKENI. CDR3 bases: TGTGCCAGCTCACCCCCCGAGGGGACCGGGGCCAACGTCCTGACTTTC. This translates into CASSPPEGTGANVLTF.

V usage is TRBV14 and J usage is TRBJ2-1, with D possibly TRBD2 on 6 matching bases. Trimming took 0 bases from V and 8 from J, leaving 8 bases between them. Per the germline V gene, CDR1 is SGHDN and CDR2 is FVKESK. There are 13 residues in the CDR3. The CDR3 DNA sequence: TGTGCCAGCAGCCAAGAGGGGGGAGATGAGCAGTTCTTC. This codes for CASSQEGGDEQFF.

This clonotype came up many times. The chain uses TRBV2 and TRBJ2-6; 10 bases are shared with TRBD1. In germline, CDR1 is SNHLY, CDR2 FYNNEI. This CDR3 comprises 18 residues. V shed 6 bases and J 2 bases; nucleotides not matched to a gene: 10. The CDR3 DNA sequence: TGTGCCAGCAGCGAACCGGGACAGGGGTTGACTGGGGCCAACGTCCTGACTTTC. It codes for CASSEPGQGLTGANVLTF. The whole variable domain, filled in from reference TRBV2 and TRBJ2-6, reads EPEVTQTPSHQVTQMGQEVILRCVPISNHLYFYWYRQILGQKVEFLVSFYNNEISEKSEIFDDQFSVERPDGSNFTLKIRSTKLEDSAMYFCASSEPGQGLTGANVLTFGAGSRLTVL.

V and J are TRBV4-1 and TRBJ1-5, with 10 bases identical to TRBD1. V dropped 5 bases and J dropped 5; count of bases not matched to a gene: 6. This CDR3 is built from 15 residues. CDR1 and CDR2 (germline): MGHRA, YSYEKL. CDR3 coding DNA: TGCGCCAGCAGCACGGGACAGGGGTCCTATCAGCCCCAGCATTTT. It encodes CASSTGQGSYQPQHF.

This clonotype was seen many times. This chain connects TRBV12-3 or TRBV12-4 to TRBJ1-4; 8 bases fit TRBD1. This CDR3 contains 13 residues. Unmatched junction bases numbered 2, after V lost 5 bases and J lost 6 bases. The CDR3 DNA sequence: TGTGCCAGCAGTCAGGGGGCGGATGAAAAACTGTTTTTT. Its translation is CASSQGADEKLFF.

This clonotype has a count of ten or more. The chain uses TRBV10-3 and TRBJ2-7, with D possibly TRBD1 on 6 matching bases. Trimming removed 6 bases at V and 1 base at J, with 16 bases between. This CDR3 has 15 residues. Germline V gene data show CDR1 as ENHRY and CDR2 as SYGVKD. CDR3: CAIRPDRPTSYEQYF. The DNA for the CDR3 is TGTGCCATCAGACCCGACAGGCCTACATCCTACGAGCAGTACTTC.

This clonotype was recorded many times. As DNA, the CDR3 is TGTGCCACCAGCAGAGACCGGAAGGGTCCCTACGAGCAGTACTTC. Encoded protein: CATSRDRKGPYEQYF. The V and J genes are TRBV15 and TRBJ2-7; no firm D call. This CDR3 has 15 amino acids. CDR1 and CDR2 from the germline V gene are LNHNV and YYDKDF (reference sequence). V lost 0 bases and J 2 bases, leaving 11 bases between the germline ends.

The chain recombines TRBV5-1 with TRBJ1-1, with 9 bases matching TRBD1. The junction had 4 bases not matched to a gene; V was cut back by 5 bases and J by 2 bases. The CDR3 runs to 14 residues. CDR1 is SGHRS and CDR2 is YFSETQ in the germline V gene. In nucleotides, the CDR3 is TGCGCCAGCAGTCGGGACAGGGTTAACACTGAAGCTTTCTTT. Its translation is CASSRDRVNTEAFF.

The chain employs TRBV12-3 or TRBV12-4 and TRBJ2-1; D is ambiguous. CDR3 length: 12 amino acids. Between the trimmed V and J ends, which lost 6 bases and 6 bases, there was a span of 9 bases. The CDR3 DNA reads TGTGCCAGCAGGCATAGCACCAATGAGCAGTTCTTC. The encoded protein is CASRHSTNEQFF.

This rearrangement joins TRBV7-9 to TRBJ1-4; TRBD1 might be the D (6 bases). The CDR3 covers 15 residues. V lost 3 bases to trimming and J lost 6 bases, with 14 bases between them. Germline CDR1 reads SEHNR; CDR2 reads FQNEAQ (reference sequence). This CDR3 is CASSFGGGRDEKLFF. The CDR3 region has the DNA TGTGCCAGCAGCTTCGGTGGGGGGCGAGATGAAAAACTGTTTTTT.

This clonotype has at least ten counts. The chain couples TRBV12-3 or TRBV12-4 to TRBJ2-2; D is uncertain. The germline V and J ends were trimmed by 5 bases and 7 bases, with 5 bases remaining between them. The CDR3 is 11 amino acids. As DNA, the CDR3 is TGTGCCAGCAGTAGAGACGGGGAGCTGTTTTTT. Its protein product is CASSRDGELFF.

With regard to this clonotype: A much larger clone differs by one base, so this may be a read error. This chain connects TRBV3-1 to TRBJ2-7; 7 bases line up with TRBD2. Germline V lookup: CDR1 LGHDT, CDR2 YNNKEL (reference sequence). The trim removed 2 bases at V and 5 bases at J, leaving 9 bases unmatched. This CDR3 region has 15 residues. CDR3 coding DNA: TGTGCCAGCAGCCAACTTGGGGAGGGTATGGACGAGCAGTACTTC. Protein sequence: CASSQLGEGMDEQYF.

At least ten counts were recorded for this clonotype. This chain uses TRBV28 with TRBJ2-7, with D perhaps TRBD2 (5 bases). The germline V gene has CDR1 MDHEN and CDR2 SYDVKM. The CDR3 loop spans 14 amino acids. The germline V and J ends were trimmed by 3 bases and 4 bases, with 13 bases remaining between them. The CDR3, as DNA: TGTGCCAGCAGTTTCGAGGGTTTTGGTTACGAGCAGTACTTC. Translating gives CASSFEGFGYEQYF. Full variable domain (remainder filled in from reference TRBV28 and TRBJ2-7): DVKVTQSSRYLVKRTGEKVFLECVQDMDHENMFWYRQDPGLGLRLIYFSYDVKMKEKGDIPEGYSVSREKKERFSLILESASTNQTSMYLCASSFEGFGYEQYFGPGTRLTVT.

The CDR3 sequence: CASSLRASGIEETQYF. For the CDR3, the DNA is TGTGCCAGCAGCTTAAGGGCTAGCGGGATAGAAGAGACCCAGTACTTC. This chain connects TRBV7-3 to TRBJ2-5; TRBD2 aligns across 9 bases. Germline V gives CDR1 SGHTA, CDR2 FQGTGA. V shed 1 base, J shed 3 bases, and the junction held 6 bases outside the gene matches. CDR3 length: 16 residues.

The rearrangement joins TRBV30 to TRBJ1-1; a weak D match, TRBD1 (6 bases). Trimming stripped 3 bases from V and 1 base from J, with 9 bases between. Germline values: CDR1 GTSNPN, CDR2 SVGIG (reference sequence). The CDR3 contains 13 residues. The CDR3 spells CAWSRGWNTEAFF. CDR3 DNA sequence: TGTGCCTGGAGCAGGGGATGGAACACTGAAGCTTTCTTT.